This TCR beta chain was found in a study of shared clonotypes between healthy human individuals. Across the whole study: The composition of the donors was a couple of women and a few men aged 18 to 49.

This clone has a single count. Its antigen is not identified. Data came from immunoSEQ multiplex PCR; TCRdb stores just in-frame clones and leaves some out. Here the sample spans 2 million to 3 million clones, 93% being singletons. General observations from the study: Blood was the only sampled material, and tissue repertoires likely differ. Researchers found naive subsets generally carried larger estimated richness than memory subsets. Lower generation probabilities were found for non-shared clonotypes than for those shared by all four donors.

The CDR3 is made up of 15 amino acids. Germline V gene sequence: CDR1 SGHDN, CDR2 FVKESK. Germline trimming cut 4 bases from V and 6 bases from J; bases unmatched to any gene: 11. The chain carries TRBV14 and TRBJ2-7, with TRBD1 identical over 8 bases. Sample: naive CD4+ T cells from PBMCs. Noted subset: CD45RA+ positively selected. This receptor was obtained from a man between 18 and 35 years old in good health. Some clones in this sample may be carry-over from other donors' samples. The CDR3 DNA sequence: TGTGCCAGCAGCCGGTACCGACAGGGGTGGGGCGAGCAGTACTTC. Translation gives CASSRYRQGWGEQYF.